This entry lists 26 T cell receptor beta chains sequenced from one sample in a study of T cells in Graves' hyperthyroidism and ophthalmopathy. Amplification of TCR beta CDR3 regions was performed using RNA transcripts as template. HTBI primers were employed in a first-round RT-PCR of the TCR CDR3. MiXCR was run by TCRdb on the multiplex PCR reads, yielding one entry per CDR3 protein. The table has 350,000 to 400,000 distinct CDR3 sequences, 14% to 15% seen once. Sequencing used blood. The receptors were sampled from a woman younger than 45 with Graves' hyperthyroidism.

The chain recombines TRBV3-1 with TRBJ2-3; weak D call: TRBD2 (5 bases). The germline V and J ends were trimmed by 2 bases and 7 bases, with 13 bases remaining between them. This CDR3 is 14 amino acids long. Germline lookup yields CDR1 LGHDT and CDR2 YNNKEL (reference sequence). In DNA, the CDR3 is TGTGCCAGCAGCCAACAAGGCTCGGGAAATACGCAGTATTTT. Translation: CASSQQGSGNTQYF.

There are many counts of this clonotype. The CDR3 DNA sequence: TGCGCCAGCAGCCCGGGCGTGGGGACAGGGCCCTACAATGAGCAGTTCTTC. Its translation: CASSPGVGTGPYNEQFF. The V call is TRBV5-1, the J call TRBJ2-1, with 9 bases lining up with TRBD1. Per the germline V gene, CDR1 is SGHRS and CDR2 is YFSETQ. The CDR3 spans 17 residues. J lost 2 bases, V lost 4 bases, and 10 bases had no gene match. Complete variable domain (other parts from reference TRBV5-1 and TRBJ2-1): KAGVTQTPRYLIKTRGQQVTLSCSPISGHRSVSWYQQTPGQGLQFLFEYFSETQRNKGNFPGRFSGRQFSNSRSEMNVSTLELGDSALYLCASSPGVGTGPYNEQFFGPGTRLTVL.

This clonotype was observed a few times. The chain is built from TRBV29-1 and TRBJ2-4, with D hard to call. This CDR3 has 14 residues. Germline CDR1 and CDR2: SQVTM and ANQGSEA. V gave up 4 bases and J gave up 3 bases, with 13 bases separating them. CDR3 nucleotides: TGCAGCGTTGTCCAAGGGTCCGGCAAAAACATTCAGTACTTC. Amino acids: CSVVQGSGKNIQYF.

This clonotype was seen many times. V is TRBV29-1 and J is TRBJ2-7; TRBD2 aligns across 14 bases. In germline, CDR1 is SQVTM, CDR2 ANQGSEA. The CDR3 runs to 17 residues. V was pared by 3 bases and J by 0 bases, with 7 bases of the junction left unmatched. The CDR3 is CSVDGTSGSPNSYEQYF. DNA for the CDR3: TGCAGCGTTGACGGGACTAGCGGGAGCCCCAACTCCTACGAGCAGTACTTC.

On this clonotype: This may be a read error: a much more frequent sequence differs by one nucleotide. The V gene is TRBV5-1, the J gene TRBJ2-7; 10 bases are a match to TRBD1. Germline values: CDR1 SGHRS, CDR2 YFSETQ. The CDR3 length is 15 residues. The CDR3 is CVSSNRTGGSYEQYF. CDR3 sequence (DNA): TGCGTCAGCAGCAACCGGACAGGGGGCTCCTACGAGCAGTACTTC.

This clonotype was seen ten or more times. The chain joins TRBV13 to TRBJ1-6; D not certain. This CDR3 has 12 residues. Germline V lookup: CDR1 PRHDT, CDR2 FYEKMQ (reference sequence). The V end was cut by 5 bases, the J end by 8 bases, with 7 bases between. The DNA of the CDR3 is TGTGCCAGCAGCAAACGGCATTCACCCCTCCACTTT. The encoded protein is CASSKRHSPLHF.

This clonotype appeared many times. The V call is TRBV7-9, the J call TRBJ2-5; 7 bases agree with TRBD2. V lost 2 bases and J lost 5; bases outside the gene matches: 8. The CDR3 covers 15 residues. CDR1 is SEHNR and CDR2 is FQNEAQ in the germline V gene (reference sequence). Here the CDR3 reads CASSLTSVPIETQYF. Written as DNA, the CDR3 is TGTGCCAGCAGCTTAACTAGCGTGCCCATCGAGACCCAGTACTTC.

This clonotype was recorded at least ten times. The chain is built from TRBV10-3 and TRBJ2-1; D might be TRBD2 (5 bases). The V gene's germline CDR1 is ENHRY and CDR2 SYGVKD. Trimming removed 6 bases at V and 8 bases at J, with 14 bases between. The CDR3 has 13 residues. The CDR3 sequence is CAISERSWDEQFF. The CDR3 nucleotides are TGTGCCATCAGCGAGCGGTCTTGGGATGAGCAGTTCTTC.

This clonotype has a handful of counts. The chain joins TRBV19 to TRBJ2-7, with 10 bases aligning to TRBD1. Germline V gives CDR1 LNHDA, CDR2 SQIVND (reference sequence). The CDR3 contains 14 residues. The V gene end was trimmed by 6 bases and the J gene end by 2 bases; junction bases not matched to a gene: 4. The CDR3 spells CASSSDRGTYEQYF. The CDR3 nucleotides are TGTGCCAGTAGCTCGGACAGGGGGACCTACGAGCAGTACTTC.

CDR3 nucleotide sequence: TGCGCCAGCAGCTCGGACTCAGGAGAAGCTTTCTTT. Translating gives CASSSDSGEAFF. J is TRBJ1-1 and V is TRBV5-1; D not certain. Germline loops: CDR1 SGHRS, CDR2 YFSETQ. The CDR3 totals 12 residues. V lost 3 bases to trimming and J lost 8 bases, with 11 bases between them.

This clonotype was seen a few times. The chain links TRBV2 to TRBJ2-2; D is uncertain. V shed 4 bases and J shed 2 bases, with 11 bases lying between them. The germline V gene encodes CDR1 SNHLY and CDR2 FYNNEI. The length of the CDR3 is 15 residues. DNA for the CDR3: TGTGCCAGCAGTGGGCAGAAGATTAACACCGGGGAGCTGTTTTTT. Translating gives CASSGQKINTGELFF. Together with reference TRBV2 and TRBJ2-2, the CDR3 gives the full variable domain: EPEVTQTPSHQVTQMGQEVILRCVPISNHLYFYWYRQILGQKVEFLVSFYNNEISEKSEIFDDQFSVERPDGSNFTLKIRSTKLEDSAMYFCASSGQKINTGELFFGEGSRLTVL.

In its sample, this clonotype was seen many times. V gene TRBV6-5 combines with J gene TRBJ2-3; 7 bases agree with TRBD2. Trimming cost V 0 bases and J 1 base; bases outside gene matches: 4. The CDR3 has 16 amino acids. Germline CDR1 is MNHEY and CDR2 is SVGAGI. The CDR3 DNA reads as TGTGCCAGCAGTTACTCGGCGGGGGAGGGCACAGATACGCAGTATTTT. Its protein is CASSYSAGEGTDTQYF.

The gene calls are TRBV7-3 and TRBJ2-3; TRBD1 aligns across 8 bases. Germline values: CDR1 SGHTA, CDR2 FQGTGA. V lost 4 bases, J lost 3 bases, and 12 bases stayed unmatched. The CDR3 covers 17 residues. CDR3 region: CASSYQGGQGRTDTQYF. For the CDR3, the DNA is TGTGCCAGCAGCTACCAGGGAGGACAGGGAAGGACAGATACGCAGTATTTT.

This clonotype turned up a few times. A read error is possible here, since a much larger clone lies one base away. The chain has TRBV9 and TRBJ1-2; a possible D gene is TRBD1 (5 bases). Germline values: CDR1 SGDLS, CDR2 YYNGEE. This CDR3 region has 13 residues. The CDR3 nucleotides are TGTGCCAGCAGCGTGGGACTTTTTGGTGGCTGCACCTTC. Its translation: CASSVGLFGGCTF.

This clonotype was seen many times. The rearrangement joins TRBV2 to TRBJ1-1, with TRBD1 matching over 8 bases. CDR3 length: 15 residues. V gave up 6 bases and J gave up 1 base; unmatched junction bases: 7. Germline V gene data show CDR1 as SNHLY and CDR2 as FYNNEI. DNA of the CDR3: TGTGCCAGCAGAGGACAGGGAATGACGAACACTGAAGCTTTCTTT. It codes for CASRGQGMTNTEAFF.

This clonotype was counted at least ten times. This rearrangement joins TRBV2 to TRBJ2-3; D remains unclear. The germline V gene has CDR1 SNHLY and CDR2 FYNNEI. This CDR3 is built from 13 residues. V was trimmed by 2 bases and J by 12 bases, leaving 15 bases between them. The CDR3 DNA sequence: TGTGCCAGCAGTGAACCCACCCGGGTACACCAGTATTTT. Translating gives CASSEPTRVHQYF.

The chain combines TRBV28 with TRBJ1-4; unclear D gene. The CDR3 length is 16 residues. Trimming shortened V by 7 bases and J by 0 bases, and 15 bases separated the two germline ends. CDR1 is MDHEN, CDR2 SYDVKM, per germline. CDR3 in amino acids: CASTPRGAATNEKLFF. CDR3 nucleotides: TGTGCCAGCACCCCAAGAGGCGCAGCAACTAATGAAAAACTGTTTTTT.

The sample holds many counts of this clonotype. The chain is built from TRBV9 and TRBJ1-2, with 8 bases fitting TRBD1. The CDR3 runs 15 residues. Germline assignment: CDR1 SGDLS and CDR2 YYNGEE. The J segment lost 4 bases and the V segment lost 9 bases, leaving 14 bases of the junction unmatched. This CDR3 reads CATLLGQGGSYGYTF. The CDR3 nucleotides are TGTGCCACTCTCTTAGGACAGGGAGGTTCCTATGGCTACACCTTC.

This clonotype was seen many times. The rearrangement links TRBV28 to TRBJ2-1, with 7 bases that match TRBD2. V trimming: 6 bases; J trimming: 2 bases; junction bases outside the gene matches: 7. The CDR3 is made up of 15 amino acids. The germline V gene encodes CDR1 MDHEN and CDR2 SYDVKM. CDR3 region: CASSGPGGTYNEQFF. CDR3 bases: TGTGCCAGCAGCGGGCCGGGAGGCACCTACAATGAGCAGTTCTTC.

For this clonotype: This may be a read error: a much more frequent sequence differs by one nucleotide. CDR3 in amino acids: CASSLKCKGFPYNEQFF. CDR3 coding DNA: TGTGCCAGCAGCTTAAAATGTAAGGGTTTTCCCTACAATGAGCAGTTCTTC. The chain links TRBV11-3 to TRBJ2-1; D is undetermined. V dropped 2 bases and J dropped 2 bases, with 16 bases sitting between them. Germline assignment: CDR1 SGHNT and CDR2 YENEEA. The CDR3 spans 17 residues.

This clonotype was observed a handful of times. The V and J genes are TRBV19 and TRBJ1-1; unclear D gene. Trimming took off 3 bases at V and 1 base at J, with 9 bases between the two ends. The CDR3 runs to 14 residues. Germline V gene sequence: CDR1 LNHDA, CDR2 SQIVND (reference sequence). CDR3 sequence: CASSIETANTEAFF. DNA of the CDR3: TGTGCCAGTAGTATCGAGACGGCGAACACTGAAGCTTTCTTT.

The chain joins TRBV3-1 to TRBJ1-3; 7 nucleotides align to TRBD1. V lost 3 bases, J lost 5 bases, and 4 bases stayed unmatched. This CDR3 has 14 residues. From germline, CDR1 is LGHDT and CDR2 YNNKEL (reference sequence). CDR3 sequence reads: CASSQQGQRNTIYF. The CDR3 bases are TGTGCCAGCAGCCAGCAGGGACAGAGAAACACCATATATTTT.

In its sample, this clonotype was seen many times. The chain uses TRBV28 and TRBJ1-2, with 8 bases aligning to TRBD1. V gave up 4 bases and J gave up 10 bases; unmatched junction bases: 5. Germline CDR1 reads MDHEN; CDR2 reads SYDVKM. This CDR3 has 12 residues. The CDR3 spells CASSSGQVVYTF. As DNA, the CDR3 is TGTGCCAGCAGTTCGGGACAGGTTGTCTACACCTTC.

The V and J genes are TRBV10-3 and TRBJ1-5; no clear D gene. The CDR3 covers 13 residues. Trimming removed 7 bases from V and 6 bases from J, with 13 bases in between. The germline CDR1 and CDR2 sequences are ENHRY and SYGVKD. The CDR3 loop is CAIKAAGGQPQHF. CDR3 bases: TGTGCCATCAAAGCGGCAGGCGGTCAGCCCCAGCATTTT.

Ten or more counts support this clonotype. This chain links TRBV12-3 or TRBV12-4 with TRBJ1-2, with D uncertain. This CDR3 has 13 amino acids. Trimming cost V 6 bases and J 2 bases, with 10 bases left between them. The CDR3 protein is CASSPTPNYGYTF. CDR3 nucleotides: TGTGCCAGCAGCCCGACACCCAACTATGGCTACACCTTC.

Many counts were recorded for this clonotype. This sequence joins TRBV5-1 and TRBJ2-1; TRBD2 might be the D (6 bases). The germline CDR1 and CDR2 sequences are SGHRS and YFSETQ. The CDR3 has 15 amino acids. The germline V and J ends were trimmed by 4 bases and 5 bases, with 16 bases remaining between them. CDR3 protein: CASSVVASVNNEQFF. The CDR3 DNA follows: TGCGCCAGCAGCGTCGTAGCTAGCGTAAACAATGAGCAGTTCTTC.